This record looks at one T cell receptor (beta chain) sequence and its context. TCR cDNA molecules were tagged individually, and each one carried a unique molecular identifier. Each CDR3 protein is one row after TCRdb ran MiXCR on the 5' RACE reads. The sample gives approximately 52,000 distinct CDR3 sequences, more than 6.5% of which show up once; about 3% is in the top ten. The CDR3 is made up of 14 amino acids. The germline V gene encodes CDR1 MRHNA and CDR2 SNTAGT. V was cut by 5 bases and J by 3 bases, with 14 bases left in between. This entry comes from a study of spatial heterogeneity in lung cancer. About the study: Alpha-chain sequences were detected in numbers that were consistently lower than beta-chain sequences.

Time point specified: sample taken at primary tumor resection. Tumor, nontumor lung or frozen PBMC supplied whole RNA that was sequenced unsorted. This clonotype was sampled from a female donor with early-stage non-small cell lung cancer. Sample: PBMCs, taken at surgery. The chain uses TRBV6-4 and TRBJ2-7; D is unresolved. The CDR3 sequence: CASSSFWGLYEQYF. The CDR3 nucleotides are TGTGCCAGCAGTTCCTTCTGGGGTCTCTACGAGCAGTACTTC.